One sample yielded the 12 T cell receptor beta chains listed below, sequenced in a study of blood T cell repertoires in COVID-19. Sequencing was performed with immunoSEQ multiplex PCR; in TCRdb, only in-frame clones are kept and a portion is missing. The sample holds 100,000 to 120,000 clones, over 70% seen once. Material: peripheral blood. Receptor source: a middle-aged man with acute or convalescent COVID-19.

A single count supports this clone. This CDR3 is CASSPDVSSLAPQHF. The CDR3 nucleotides are TGTGCCAGCTCACCTGATGTGTCCTCCCTGGCGCCCCAGCATTTT. The rearrangement links TRBV18 to TRBJ1-5; D unresolved. This CDR3 has 15 amino acids. V dropped 3 bases and J dropped 9 bases, with 18 bases sitting between them. Germline V gives CDR1 KGHSH, CDR2 LQKENI.

V and J are TRBV9 and TRBJ2-3, with D possibly TRBD2 on 5 matching bases. With 0 bases removed from V and 1 base from J, the gap between germline ends came to 12 bases. The CDR3 has 16 amino acids. From germline, CDR1 is SGDLS and CDR2 YYNGEE. The CDR3 loop reads CASSVETGIGTDTQYF. The CDR3 DNA reads as TGTGCCAGCAGCGTAGAAACGGGGATCGGCACAGATACGCAGTATTTT.

The chain employs TRBV2 and TRBJ1-2; D is undetermined. The CDR3 totals 15 residues. From germline, CDR1 is SNHLY and CDR2 FYNNEI. V lost 6 bases, J lost 4 bases, and 18 bases lay in between. CDR3 loop: CASRLTFDTVYGYTF. CDR3 in DNA: TGTGCCAGCAGGCTTACCTTCGACACCGTCTATGGCTACACCTTC.

As regards this clone: Other DNA sequences from this sample encode an identical CDR3 as well. V usage is TRBV19 and J usage is TRBJ1-1; unclear D gene. The germline V and J ends were trimmed by 1 base and 5 bases, with 11 bases remaining between them. Germline assignment: CDR1 LNHDA and CDR2 SQIVND (reference sequence). The CDR3 is 14 residues long. Written as DNA, the CDR3 is TGTGCCAGTAGTATAGGGGAGGGTAGGACTGAAGCTTTCTTT. As protein: CASSIGEGRTEAFF.

V is TRBV23-1 and J is TRBJ1-3; D not certain. TRBV23-1 is labeled an ORF, and its function is uncertain. The CDR3 is 17 residues long. V dropped 0 bases and J dropped 0 bases, with 12 bases sitting between them. CDR3 loop: CASSQSSSLDSGNTIYF. The CDR3 region has the DNA TGCGCCAGCAGTCAATCGTCCAGCCTAGACTCTGGAAACACCATATATTTT.

This clone was detected only a few times. The chain uses TRBV27 and TRBJ1-2; D is uncertain. Germline lookup yields CDR1 MNHEY and CDR2 SMNVEV (reference sequence). V lost 3 bases, J lost 8 bases, and 13 bases lay in between. This CDR3 region has 13 residues. The CDR3 reads CASSFLSGRGYTF. For the CDR3, the DNA is TGTGCCAGCAGTTTTCTTAGCGGCCGCGGCTACACCTTC.

The chain joins TRBV7-8 to TRBJ1-5; no definite D call. The V gene lost 1 base and the J gene lost 2 bases, with 12 bases spanning the gap. The germline gives CDR1 SGHVS, CDR2 FQNEAQ. The CDR3 is made up of 16 amino acids. CDR3 loop: CASSLEGRRGNQPQHF. In DNA, the CDR3 is TGTGCCAGCAGCTTAGAGGGTAGGAGGGGCAATCAGCCCCAGCATTTT. Based on the CDR3 plus reference TRBV7-8 and TRBJ1-5, the full variable domain is GAGVSQSPRYKVAKRGQDVALRCDPISGHVSLFWYQQALGQGPEFLTYFQNEAQLDKSGLPSDRFFAERPEGSVSTLKIQRTQQEDSAVYLCASSLEGRRGNQPQHFGDGTRLSIL.

This rearrangement joins TRBV30 to TRBJ2-6; TRBD1 is a possible D gene (6 bases). This CDR3 has 15 amino acids. The V gene lost 2 bases and the J gene lost 2 bases, with 10 bases spanning the gap. CDR1 is GTSNPN, CDR2 SVGIG, per germline (reference sequence). The CDR3: CAWSQQGTGANVLTF. The DNA for the CDR3 is TGTGCCTGGAGTCAACAGGGTACTGGGGCCAACGTCCTGACTTTC. Full variable domain (outside the CDR3, taken from reference TRBV30 and TRBJ2-6): SQTIHQWPATLVQPVGSPLSLECTVEGTSNPNLYWYRQAAGRGLQLLFYSVGIGQISSEVPQNLSASRPQDRQFILSSKKLLLSDSGFYLCAWSQQGTGANVLTFGAGSRLTVL.

The rearrangement joins TRBV10-2 to TRBJ1-1, with D unresolved. The CDR3 consists of 11 residues. V shed 3 bases and J shed 7 bases, with 6 bases lying between them. CDR1 and CDR2 from the germline V gene are WSHSY and SAAADI. The CDR3 here is CASSDGNEAFF. The CDR3 DNA reads as TGCGCCAGCAGTGACGGGAATGAAGCTTTCTTT.

The V gene is TRBV6-5, the J gene TRBJ1-4; D not certain. Germline CDR1 MNHEY, CDR2 SVGAGI. The CDR3 extends over 13 amino acids. Trimming shortened V by 2 bases and J by 7 bases, and 8 bases separated the two germline ends. For the CDR3, the DNA is TGTGCCAGCAGTTACGGCCAGTCTGAAAAACTGTTTTTT. This sequence encodes CASSYGQSEKLFF.

This clone has just a few counts. The rearrangement links TRBV28 to TRBJ2-2; tentative D call: TRBD1 (6 bases). V was pared by 9 bases and J by 0 bases, with 17 bases between. The CDR3 totals 16 residues. Germline CDR1 is MDHEN and CDR2 is SYDVKM. The CDR3 protein is CASNPTTGPNTGELFF. In DNA form, the CDR3 reads TGTGCCAGTAACCCGACGACAGGCCCGAACACCGGGGAGCTGTTTTTT.

The genes are TRBV25-1 and TRBJ1-2, with 7 bases aligning to TRBD1. Germline CDR1 reads MGHDK; CDR2 reads SYGVNS. This CDR3 has 14 amino acids. V dropped 2 bases and J dropped 4; count of bases not matched to a gene: 4. CDR3 in DNA: TGTGCCAGCAGTGAACCCGGGACAGTCTATGGCTACACCTTC. Protein sequence: CASSEPGTVYGYTF.